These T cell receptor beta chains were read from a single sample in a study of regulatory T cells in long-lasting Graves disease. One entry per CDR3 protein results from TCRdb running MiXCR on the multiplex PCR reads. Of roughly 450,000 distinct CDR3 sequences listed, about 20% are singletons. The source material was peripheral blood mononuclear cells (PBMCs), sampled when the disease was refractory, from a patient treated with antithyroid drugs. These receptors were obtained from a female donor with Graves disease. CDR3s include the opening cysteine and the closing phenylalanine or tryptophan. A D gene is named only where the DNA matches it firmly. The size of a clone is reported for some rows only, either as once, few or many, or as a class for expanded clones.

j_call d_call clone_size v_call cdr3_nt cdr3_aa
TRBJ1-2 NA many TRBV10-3 TGTGCCATCAGTGACCTAGGGGTGGGCTATGGCTACACCTTC CAISDLGVGYGYTF
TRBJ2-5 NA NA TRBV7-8 TGTGCCAGCAGCTCACGGCGGGTAGCGCCAGAGACCCAGTACTTC CASSSRRVAPETQYF
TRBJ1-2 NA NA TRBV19 TGTGCCAGTAGTATAGATTGGGGGACTGCGGCCAGGTATGGCTACACCTTC CASSIDWGTAARYGYTF
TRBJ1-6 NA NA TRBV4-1 TGCGCCAGCAGCCAAAAACTAAGCGGGAGCTCCTATAATTCACCCCTCCACTTT CASSQKLSGSSYNSPLHF
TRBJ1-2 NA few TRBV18 TGTGCCAGCTCACCCCGGGGGACCTATGGCTACACCTTC CASSPRGTYGYTF
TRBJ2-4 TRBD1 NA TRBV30 TGTGCCGGGGGACAGGGGGGAAACATTCAGTACTTC CAGGQGGNIQYF
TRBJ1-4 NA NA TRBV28 TGTGCCAGCAGCCCGACACGTAATGAAAAACTGTTTTTT CASSPTRNEKLFF
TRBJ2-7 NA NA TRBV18 TGTGCCAGCTCACCTGGCGGACTTGCCTACGAGCAGTACTTC CASSPGGLAYEQYF
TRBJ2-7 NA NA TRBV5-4 TGTGCCAGCAGCTTTCCTAGTATTGACGAGCAGTACTTC CASSFPSIDEQYF
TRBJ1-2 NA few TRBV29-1 TGCAGCGTTGAGAGGAGGGGGATTGGCTACACCTTC CSVERRGIGYTF
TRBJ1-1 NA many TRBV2 TGTGCCAGCATTCAAAAGGGAAACACTGAAGCTTTCTTT CASIQKGNTEAFF
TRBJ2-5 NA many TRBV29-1 TGCAGCGTTGAAACCAGGCTGCGAGAGACCCAGTACTTC CSVETRLRETQYF
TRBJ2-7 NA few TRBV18 TGTGCCAGCTCAATGCAGGGAAACTACGAGCAGTACTTC CASSMQGNYEQYF
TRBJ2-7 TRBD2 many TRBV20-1 TGCAGTGCTAGCCCTCGGACTAGCGGGAGGTGGGGGGGCGAGCAGTACTTC CSASPRTSGRWGGEQYF
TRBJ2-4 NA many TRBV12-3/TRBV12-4 TGTGCCAGCAGTTTAGCGGGAATAGCCAAAAACATTCAGTACTTC CASSLAGIAKNIQYF
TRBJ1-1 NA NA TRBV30 TGTGCCTGGACTCAGTTGAACACTGAAGCTTTCTTT CAWTQLNTEAFF
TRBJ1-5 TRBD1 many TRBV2 TGTGCCAGCAGGTCCCCTGGCGGGACAGGGAATCAGCCCCAGCATTTT CASRSPGGTGNQPQHF
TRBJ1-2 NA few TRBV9 TGTGCCAGCAGCGTAGTGCCCGGAGCTGTGAGCTATGGCTACACCTTC CASSVVPGAVSYGYTF
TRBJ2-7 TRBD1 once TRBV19 TGTGCCAGTAGTACTACCCGGACAGGGTCTGAGCCCGAGCAGTACTTC CASSTTRTGSEPEQYF
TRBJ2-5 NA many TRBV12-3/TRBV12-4 TGTGCCAGCCGTAACAGGGTTACGAAGACCCAGTACTTC CASRNRVTKTQYF
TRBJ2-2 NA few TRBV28 TGTGCCAGCAGTTCCCCTGCGGACGGGGAGCTGTTTTTT CASSSPADGELFF
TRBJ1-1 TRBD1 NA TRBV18 TGTGCCAGCTCACTAGGTGGGACAGGCACTGAAGCTTTCTTT CASSLGGTGTEAFF
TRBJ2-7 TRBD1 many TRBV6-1 TGTGCCAGCAAGGGACAGGGACTCTACGAGCAGTACTTC CASKGQGLYEQYF
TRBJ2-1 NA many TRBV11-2 TGTGCCAGCAGCTTAGCGTTCGGGAGTAGCAATGAGCAGTTCTTC CASSLAFGSSNEQFF
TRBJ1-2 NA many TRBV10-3 TGTGCCATCAGTCCCGACAGGAGATATGGCTACACCTTC CAISPDRRYGYTF
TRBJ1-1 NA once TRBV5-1 TGCGCCAGCAGCTTGGCTCCGGGTCCGAGCACTGAAGCTTTCTTT CASSLAPGPSTEAFF
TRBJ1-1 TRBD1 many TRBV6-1 TGTGCCAGCAGTGGAGGGGGCTCCACTGAAGCTTTCTTT CASSGGGSTEAFF
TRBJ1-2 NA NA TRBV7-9 TGTGCCAGCAGCGACTCCTCTGGCTACACCTTC CASSDSSGYTF
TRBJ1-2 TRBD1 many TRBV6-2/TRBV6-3 TGTGCCAGCAGTTACTCGCAGGGGGCAAGGCTTGACTATGGCTACACCTTC CASSYSQGARLDYGYTF
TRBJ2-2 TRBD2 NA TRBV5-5 TGTGCCAGCAGCACGACAGGACTAGCGGGAGTGGGCACCGGGGAGCTGTTTTTT CASSTTGLAGVGTGELFF
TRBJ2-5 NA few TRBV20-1 TGCAGTGCTAGAGGCCCAGCAGAGACCCAGTACTTC CSARGPAETQYF
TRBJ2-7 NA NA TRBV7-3 TGTGCCAGCAGCACCCGGGACAACTACGAGCAGTACTTC CASSTRDNYEQYF
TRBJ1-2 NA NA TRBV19 TGTGCCAGTAGTCACCCGGGACATGCTTATGGCTACACCTTC CASSHPGHAYGYTF
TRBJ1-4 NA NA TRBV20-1 TGCAGTGCTAGAGCTTACGAGGGGTTGAATGAAAAACTGTTTTTT CSARAYEGLNEKLFF
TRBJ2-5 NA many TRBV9 TGTGCCAGCAGCGGGGGGAGTGGGGAGACCCAGTACTTC CASSGGSGETQYF
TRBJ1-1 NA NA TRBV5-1 TGCGCCAGCAGCTTGGACAGGGTGAGGGCTTTCTTT CASSLDRVRAFF
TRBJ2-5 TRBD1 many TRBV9 TGTGCCAGCAGCGTAGCTCGGACAGGGGGCCAAGAGACCCAGTACTTC CASSVARTGGQETQYF
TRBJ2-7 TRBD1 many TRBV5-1 TGCGCCAGCAGCATGAGGGGGAGGCGGGACAGGGCGGAGGTCGAGCAGTACTTC CASSMRGRRDRAEVEQYF
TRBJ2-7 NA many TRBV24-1 TGTGCCACCAGTGAAGGGGTCTCCTACGAGCAGTACTTC CATSEGVSYEQYF
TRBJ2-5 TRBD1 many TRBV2 TGTGCCAGCAGTGTGGACAGGGGTAGAGAGACCCAGTACTTC CASSVDRGRETQYF
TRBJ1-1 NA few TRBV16 TGTGTCAGCAGCCACGGACAGACGAACACTGAAGCTTTCTTT CVSSHGQTNTEAFF